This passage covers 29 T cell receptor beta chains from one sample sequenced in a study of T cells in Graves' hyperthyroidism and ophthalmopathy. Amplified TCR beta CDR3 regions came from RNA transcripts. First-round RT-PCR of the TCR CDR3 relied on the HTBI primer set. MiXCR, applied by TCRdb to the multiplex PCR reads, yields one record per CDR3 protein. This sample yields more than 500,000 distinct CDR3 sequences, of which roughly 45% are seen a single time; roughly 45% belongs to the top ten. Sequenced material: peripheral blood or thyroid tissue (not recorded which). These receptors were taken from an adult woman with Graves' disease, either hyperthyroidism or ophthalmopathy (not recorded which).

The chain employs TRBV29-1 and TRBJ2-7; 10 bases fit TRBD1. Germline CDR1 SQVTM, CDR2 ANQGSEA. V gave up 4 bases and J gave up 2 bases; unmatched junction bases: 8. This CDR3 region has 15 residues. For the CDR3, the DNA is TGCAGCGTTGTGTGGTCGGGACAGGGGACCTACGAGCAGTACTTC. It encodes CSVVWSGQGTYEQYF.

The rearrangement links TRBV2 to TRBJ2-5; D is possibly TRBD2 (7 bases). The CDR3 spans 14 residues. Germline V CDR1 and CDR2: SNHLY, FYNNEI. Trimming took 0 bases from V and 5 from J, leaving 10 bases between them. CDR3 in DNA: TGTGCCAGCAGTGAAGCGGCGGGGGCTGAGACCCAGTACTTC. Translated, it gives CASSEAAGAETQYF. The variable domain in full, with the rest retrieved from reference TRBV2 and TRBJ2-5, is EPEVTQTPSHQVTQMGQEVILRCVPISNHLYFYWYRQILGQKVEFLVSFYNNEISEKSEIFDDQFSVERPDGSNFTLKIRSTKLEDSAMYFCASSEAAGAETQYFGPGTRLLVL.

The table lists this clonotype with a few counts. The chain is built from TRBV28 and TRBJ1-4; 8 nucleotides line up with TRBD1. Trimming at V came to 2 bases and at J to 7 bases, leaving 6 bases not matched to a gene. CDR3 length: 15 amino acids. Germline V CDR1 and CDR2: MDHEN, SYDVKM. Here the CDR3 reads CASSLPGQGGEKLFF. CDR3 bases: TGTGCCAGCAGTTTACCCGGACAGGGCGGTGAAAAACTGTTTTTT.

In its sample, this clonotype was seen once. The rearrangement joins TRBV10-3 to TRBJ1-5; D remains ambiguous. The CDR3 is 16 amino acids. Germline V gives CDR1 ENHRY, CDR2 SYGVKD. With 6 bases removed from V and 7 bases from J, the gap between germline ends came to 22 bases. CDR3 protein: CAIRKTSGDNEQPQHF. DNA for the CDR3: TGTGCCATCAGGAAGACTAGCGGGGATAACGAGCAGCCCCAGCATTTT.

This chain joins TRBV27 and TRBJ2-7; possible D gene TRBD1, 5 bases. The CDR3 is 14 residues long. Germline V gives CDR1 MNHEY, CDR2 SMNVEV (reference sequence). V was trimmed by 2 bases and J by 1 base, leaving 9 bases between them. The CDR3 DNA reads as TGTGCCAGCAGTTTACGACAGTTGTCCTACGAGCAGTACTTC. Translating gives CASSLRQLSYEQYF.

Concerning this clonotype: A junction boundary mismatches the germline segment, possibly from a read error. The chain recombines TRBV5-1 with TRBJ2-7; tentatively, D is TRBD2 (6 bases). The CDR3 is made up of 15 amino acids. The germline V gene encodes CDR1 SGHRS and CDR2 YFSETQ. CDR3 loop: CASSLVGGLGSEQYF. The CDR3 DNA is TGTGCCAGCAGCTTGGTTGGGGGACTCGGAAGCGAGCAGTACTTC.

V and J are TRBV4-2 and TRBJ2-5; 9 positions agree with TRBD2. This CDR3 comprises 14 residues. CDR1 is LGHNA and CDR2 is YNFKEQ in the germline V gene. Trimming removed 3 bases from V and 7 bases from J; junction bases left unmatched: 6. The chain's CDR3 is CASSQTETSGTQYF. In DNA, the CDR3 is TGTGCCAGCAGCCAGACAGAGACTAGCGGGACCCAGTACTTC.

The CDR3: CASRDRTGYNEQFF. CDR3 DNA: TGTGCCAGCAGAGACAGGACTGGGTACAATGAGCAGTTCTTC. The J gene is TRBJ2-1, the V gene TRBV2; maybe TRBD1 (6 bases). The V gene lost 6 bases and the J gene lost 4 bases, with 13 bases spanning the gap. CDR3 size: 14 residues. CDR1 is SNHLY and CDR2 is FYNNEI in the germline V gene.

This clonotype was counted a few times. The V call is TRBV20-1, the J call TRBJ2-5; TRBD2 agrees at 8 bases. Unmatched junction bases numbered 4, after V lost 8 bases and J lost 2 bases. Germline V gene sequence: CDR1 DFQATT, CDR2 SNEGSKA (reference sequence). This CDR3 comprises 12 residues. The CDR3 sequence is CSSLAVQETQYF. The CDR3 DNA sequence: TGCAGTTCACTAGCGGTACAAGAGACCCAGTACTTC.

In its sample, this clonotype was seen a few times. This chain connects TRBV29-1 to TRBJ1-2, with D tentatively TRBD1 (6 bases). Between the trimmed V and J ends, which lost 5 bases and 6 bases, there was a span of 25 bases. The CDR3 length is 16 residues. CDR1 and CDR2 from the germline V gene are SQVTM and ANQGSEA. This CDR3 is CSVRGRDTSGDDGYTF. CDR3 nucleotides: TGCAGCGTTCGGGGTCGGGACACTTCCGGGGACGATGGCTACACCTTC.

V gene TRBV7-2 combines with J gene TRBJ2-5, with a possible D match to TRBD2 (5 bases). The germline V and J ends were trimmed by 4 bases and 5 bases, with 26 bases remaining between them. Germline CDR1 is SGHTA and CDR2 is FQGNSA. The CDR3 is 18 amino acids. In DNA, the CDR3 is TGTGCCAGCAGCTCCCAAGGAGTCCCGGGGATGACTTGGGAGACCCAGTACTTC. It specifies CASSSQGVPGMTWETQYF. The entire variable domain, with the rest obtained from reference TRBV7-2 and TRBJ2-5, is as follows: GAGVSQSPSNKVTEKGKDVELRCDPISGHTALYWYRQSLGQGLEFLIYFQGNSAPDKSGLPSDRFSAERTGGSVSTLTIQRTQQEDSAVYLCASSSQGVPGMTWETQYFGPGTRLLVL.

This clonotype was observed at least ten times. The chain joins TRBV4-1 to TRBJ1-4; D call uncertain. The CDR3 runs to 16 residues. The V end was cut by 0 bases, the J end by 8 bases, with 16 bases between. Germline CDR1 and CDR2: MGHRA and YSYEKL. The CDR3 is CASSQDRARRNEKLFF. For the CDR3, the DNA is TGCGCCAGCAGCCAAGATAGGGCACGACGGAACGAAAAACTGTTTTTT.

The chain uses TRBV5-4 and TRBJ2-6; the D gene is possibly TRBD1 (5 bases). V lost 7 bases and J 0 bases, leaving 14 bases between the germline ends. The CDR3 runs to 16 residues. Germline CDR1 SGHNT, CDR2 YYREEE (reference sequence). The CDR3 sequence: CASSRGHNSGANVLTF. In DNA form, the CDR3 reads TGTGCCAGCTCACGCGGACACAACTCTGGGGCCAACGTCCTGACTTTC.

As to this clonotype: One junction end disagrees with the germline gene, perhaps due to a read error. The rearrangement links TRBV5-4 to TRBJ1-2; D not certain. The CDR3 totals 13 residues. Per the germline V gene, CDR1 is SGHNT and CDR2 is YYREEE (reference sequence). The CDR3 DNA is TGTGCCAGCAGCCAGAGTGGCAAGGCCACTTTCTCCTTC. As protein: CASSQSGKATFSF.

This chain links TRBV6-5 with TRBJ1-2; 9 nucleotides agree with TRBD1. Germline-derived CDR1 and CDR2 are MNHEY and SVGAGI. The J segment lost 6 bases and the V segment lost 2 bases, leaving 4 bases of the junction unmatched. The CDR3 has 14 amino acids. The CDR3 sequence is CASSYHGTGNGYTF. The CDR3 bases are TGTGCCAGCAGTTACCACGGGACAGGGAATGGCTACACCTTC.

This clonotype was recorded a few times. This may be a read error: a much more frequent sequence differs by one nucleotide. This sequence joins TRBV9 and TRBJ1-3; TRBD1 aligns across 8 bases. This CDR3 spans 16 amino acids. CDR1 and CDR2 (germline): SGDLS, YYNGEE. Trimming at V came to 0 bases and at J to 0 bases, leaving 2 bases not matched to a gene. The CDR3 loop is CASSVGGQASGNTIYF. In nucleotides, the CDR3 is TGTGCCAGCAGCGTAGGGGGACAGGCCTCTGGAAACACCATATATTTT.

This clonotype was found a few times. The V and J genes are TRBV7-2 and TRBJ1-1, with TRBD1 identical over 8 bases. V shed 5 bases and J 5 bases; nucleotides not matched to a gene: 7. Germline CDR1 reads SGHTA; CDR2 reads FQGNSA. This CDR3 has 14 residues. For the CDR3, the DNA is TGTGCCAGCAGCACCCAGGGGGCGCAGACTGAAGCTTTCTTT. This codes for CASSTQGAQTEAFF.

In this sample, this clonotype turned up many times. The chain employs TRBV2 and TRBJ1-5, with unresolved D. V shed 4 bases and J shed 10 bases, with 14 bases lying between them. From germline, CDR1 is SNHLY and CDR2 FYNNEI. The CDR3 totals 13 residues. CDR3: CASSVSPGIPQHF. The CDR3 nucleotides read TGTGCCAGCAGTGTATCTCCGGGGATCCCCCAGCATTTT.

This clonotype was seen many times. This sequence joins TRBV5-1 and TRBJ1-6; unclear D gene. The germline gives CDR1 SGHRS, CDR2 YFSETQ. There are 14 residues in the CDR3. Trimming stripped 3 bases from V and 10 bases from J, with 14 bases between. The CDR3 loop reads CASSSPGTGSPLHF. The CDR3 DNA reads TGCGCCAGCAGCTCTCCGGGAACGGGATCACCCCTCCACTTT.

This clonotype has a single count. The CDR3 loop reads CASSEFSYEQYF. DNA of the CDR3: TGCGCCAGCAGTGAGTTCTCCTACGAGCAGTACTTC. The V gene is TRBV10-2, the J gene TRBJ2-7, with D unresolved. Trimming left V 1 base short and J 0 bases short, with 1 base between. Germline CDR1 is WSHSY and CDR2 is SAAADI. The CDR3 loop spans 12 amino acids.

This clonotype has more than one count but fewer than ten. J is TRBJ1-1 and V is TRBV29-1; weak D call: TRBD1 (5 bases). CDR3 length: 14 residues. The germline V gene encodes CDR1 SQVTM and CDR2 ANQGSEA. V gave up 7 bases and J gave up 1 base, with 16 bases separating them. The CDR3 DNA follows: TGCAGCGGGTGGGACGGCCGGGAGAACACTGAAGCTTTCTTT. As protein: CSGWDGRENTEAFF.

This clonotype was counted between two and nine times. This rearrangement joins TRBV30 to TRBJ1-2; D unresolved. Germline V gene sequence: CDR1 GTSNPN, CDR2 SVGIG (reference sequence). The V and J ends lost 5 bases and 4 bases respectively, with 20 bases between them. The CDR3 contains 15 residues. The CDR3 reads CAWVDRAGYGYGYTF. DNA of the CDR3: TGTGCCTGGGTCGATCGTGCGGGCTACGGCTATGGCTACACCTTC.

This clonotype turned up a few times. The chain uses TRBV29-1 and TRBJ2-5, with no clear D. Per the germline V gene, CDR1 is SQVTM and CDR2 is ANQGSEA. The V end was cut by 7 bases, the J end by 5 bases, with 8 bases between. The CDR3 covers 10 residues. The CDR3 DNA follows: TGCAGCGGGTTGGGGGAGACCCAGTACTTC. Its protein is CSGLGETQYF.

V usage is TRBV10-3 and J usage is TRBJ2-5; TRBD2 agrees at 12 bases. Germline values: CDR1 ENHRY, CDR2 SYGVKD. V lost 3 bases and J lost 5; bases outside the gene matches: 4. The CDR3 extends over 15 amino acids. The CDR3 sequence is CAISDPTSGSETQYF. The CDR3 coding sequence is TGTGCCATCAGTGACCCGACTAGCGGGAGTGAGACCCAGTACTTC.

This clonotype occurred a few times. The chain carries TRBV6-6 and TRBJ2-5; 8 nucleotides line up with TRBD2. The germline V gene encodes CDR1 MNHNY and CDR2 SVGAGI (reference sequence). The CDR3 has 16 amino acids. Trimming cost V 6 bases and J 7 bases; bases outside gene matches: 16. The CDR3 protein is CASREGSGRGSGTQYF. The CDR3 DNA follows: TGTGCCAGCAGGGAGGGGAGCGGGAGAGGCTCCGGGACCCAGTACTTC.

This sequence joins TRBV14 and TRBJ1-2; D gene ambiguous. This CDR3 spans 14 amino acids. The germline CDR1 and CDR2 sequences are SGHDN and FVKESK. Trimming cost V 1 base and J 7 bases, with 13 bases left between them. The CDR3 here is CASSQVQLVGGYTF. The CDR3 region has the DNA TGTGCCAGCAGCCAAGTACAGCTGGTCGGTGGCTACACCTTC.

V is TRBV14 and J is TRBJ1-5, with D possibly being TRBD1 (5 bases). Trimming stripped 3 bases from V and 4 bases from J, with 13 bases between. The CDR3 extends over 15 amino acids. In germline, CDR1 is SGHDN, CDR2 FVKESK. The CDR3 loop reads CASSHWGLANQPQHF. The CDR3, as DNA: TGTGCCAGCAGCCACTGGGGACTAGCGAATCAGCCCCAGCATTTT. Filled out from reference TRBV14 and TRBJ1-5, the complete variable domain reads EAGVTQFPSHSVIEKGQTVTLRCDPISGHDNLYWYRRVMGKEIKFLLHFVKESKQDESGMPNNRFLAERTGGTYSTLKVQPAELEDSGVYFCASSHWGLANQPQHFGDGTRLSIL.

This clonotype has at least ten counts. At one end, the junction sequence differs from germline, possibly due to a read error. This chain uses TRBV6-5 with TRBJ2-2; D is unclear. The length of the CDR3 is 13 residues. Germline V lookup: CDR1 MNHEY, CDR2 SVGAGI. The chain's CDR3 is CASYGHNTEELFF. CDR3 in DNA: TGTGCCAGTTACGGGCACAACACCGAGGAGCTGTTTTTT.

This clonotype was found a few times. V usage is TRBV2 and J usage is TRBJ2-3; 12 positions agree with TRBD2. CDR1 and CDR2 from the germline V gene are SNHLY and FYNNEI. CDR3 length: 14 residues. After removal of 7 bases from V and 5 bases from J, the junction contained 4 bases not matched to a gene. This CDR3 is CASIPGLAGDTQYF. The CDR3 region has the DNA TGTGCCAGCATTCCGGGACTAGCGGGAGATACGCAGTATTTT.